This T cell receptor beta chain is from a study of spatial heterogeneity in lung cancer. Study overall: The study consistently detected more beta-chain than alpha-chain sequences.

The CDR3 runs 14 residues. The V gene end was trimmed by 5 bases and the J gene end by 5 bases; junction bases not matched to a gene: 8. Germline lookup yields CDR1 SGHTA and CDR2 FQGNSA. This sample's time point: sample taken at primary tumor resection. Unsorted whole RNA from tumor, nontumor lung or frozen PBMC underwent sequencing. TCRdb reprocessed the 5' RACE reads with MiXCR, giving one entry per CDR3 protein. This table holds around 13,000 distinct CDR3 sequences, over 6.5% found once. Whole-study results and caveats: It was found that expanded intratumoral alpha and beta TCR counts tracked tumor mutation counts.

This clonotype showed up many times. Antigen specificity is unknown. The TCR comes from a female donor with early-stage non-small cell lung cancer. Source: lung tumor tissue, taken at surgery. The chain is built from TRBV7-2 and TRBJ2-5, with 7 positions matching TRBD1. The CDR3 here is CASSPLGGAETQYF. The CDR3 DNA reads TGTGCCAGCAGCCCTCTAGGGGGCGCGGAGACCCAGTACTTC.